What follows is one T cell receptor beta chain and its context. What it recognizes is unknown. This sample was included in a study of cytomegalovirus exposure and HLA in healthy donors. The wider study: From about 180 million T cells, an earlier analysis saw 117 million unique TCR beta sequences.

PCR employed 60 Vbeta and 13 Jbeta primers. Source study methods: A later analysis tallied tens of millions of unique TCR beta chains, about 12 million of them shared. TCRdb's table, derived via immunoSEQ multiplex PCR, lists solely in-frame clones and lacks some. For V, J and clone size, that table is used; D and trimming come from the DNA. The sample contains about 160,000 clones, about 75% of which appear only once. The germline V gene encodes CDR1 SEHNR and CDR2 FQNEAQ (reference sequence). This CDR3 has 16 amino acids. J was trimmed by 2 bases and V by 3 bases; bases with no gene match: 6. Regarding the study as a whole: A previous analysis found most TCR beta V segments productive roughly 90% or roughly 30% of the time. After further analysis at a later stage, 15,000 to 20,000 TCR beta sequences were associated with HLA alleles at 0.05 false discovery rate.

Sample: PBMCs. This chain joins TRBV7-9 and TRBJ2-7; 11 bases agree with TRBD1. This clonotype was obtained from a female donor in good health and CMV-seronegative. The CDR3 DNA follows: TGTGCCAGCAGCTTGAGGTCGGGACAGGGGGCCTACGAGCAGTACTTC. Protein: CASSLRSGQGAYEQYF. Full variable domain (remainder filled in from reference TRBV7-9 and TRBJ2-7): DTGVSQNPRHKITKRGQNVTFRCDPISEHNRLYWYRQTLGQGPEFLTYFQNEAQLEKSRLLSDRFSAERPKGSFSTLEIQRTEQGDSAMYLCASSLRSGQGAYEQYFGPGTRLTVT.